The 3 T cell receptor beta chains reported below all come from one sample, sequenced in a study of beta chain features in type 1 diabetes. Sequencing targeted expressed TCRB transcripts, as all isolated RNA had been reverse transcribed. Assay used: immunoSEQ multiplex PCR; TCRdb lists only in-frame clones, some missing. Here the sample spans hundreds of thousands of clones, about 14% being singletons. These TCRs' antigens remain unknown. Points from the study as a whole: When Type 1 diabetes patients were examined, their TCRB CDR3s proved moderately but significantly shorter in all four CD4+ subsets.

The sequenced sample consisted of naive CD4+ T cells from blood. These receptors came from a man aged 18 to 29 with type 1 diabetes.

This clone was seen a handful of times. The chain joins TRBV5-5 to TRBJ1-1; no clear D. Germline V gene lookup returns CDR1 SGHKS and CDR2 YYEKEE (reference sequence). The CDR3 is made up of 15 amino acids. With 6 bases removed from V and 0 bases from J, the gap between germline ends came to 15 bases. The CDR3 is CASTSYSRLNTEAFF. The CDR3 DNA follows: TGTGCCAGCACTTCCTACTCGAGGCTGAACACTGAAGCTTTCTTT. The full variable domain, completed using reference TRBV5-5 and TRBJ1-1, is DAGVTQSPTHLIKTRGQQVTLRCSPISGHKSVSWYQQVLGQGPQFIFQYYEKEERGRGNFPDRFSARQFPNYSSELNVNALLLGDSALYLCASTSYSRLNTEAFFGQGTRLTVV.

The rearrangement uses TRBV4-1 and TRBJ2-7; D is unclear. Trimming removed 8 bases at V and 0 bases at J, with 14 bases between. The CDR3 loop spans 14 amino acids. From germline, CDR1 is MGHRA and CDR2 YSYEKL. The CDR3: CASRLGEFSYEQYF. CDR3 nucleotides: TGCGCCAGCCGTCTCGGTGAGTTCTCCTACGAGCAGTACTTC.

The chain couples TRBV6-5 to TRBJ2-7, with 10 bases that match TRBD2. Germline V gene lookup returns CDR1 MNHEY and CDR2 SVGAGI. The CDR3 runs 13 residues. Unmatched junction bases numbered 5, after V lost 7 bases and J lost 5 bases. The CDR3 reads CASNPSGSNEQYF. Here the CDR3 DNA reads TGTGCCAGCAACCCTAGCGGGAGCAACGAGCAGTACTTC.